This TCR beta chain emerged from a study of blood T cells in healthy people across ages. Note on this clonotype: Its specificity is unknown.

Regarding the study as a whole: As age increased, TCR beta diversity per million T cells fell in a roughly linear fashion. Both higher diversity and more naive CD4+ cells marked long-lived donors when set against aged donors.

The ends were cut back, 3 bases at V and 0 bases at J, with 14 bases in the middle. The CDR3 is 16 residues long. Per the germline V gene, CDR1 is SGHRS and CDR2 is YFSETQ. A sample-barcoded 5' primer and a J-beta primer mix were used in a second PCR of about 6 to 12 cycles. There were at least 2.5 million CDR3-containing paired-end reads obtained from each sample. MiXCR, run by TCRdb on the 5' RACE reads, gives a single entry per CDR3 protein. The data show hundreds of thousands of distinct CDR3 sequences, 58% seen once. The TCR was taken from a man in his fifties or sixties in good health. Sequenced sample: blood. The V gene is TRBV5-1, the J gene TRBJ2-3; D is undetermined. CDR3 sequence (DNA): TGCGCCAGCAGCTCCTCCCTGGGCGGAAGCACAGATACGCAGTATTTT. Its translation: CASSSSLGGSTDTQYF.